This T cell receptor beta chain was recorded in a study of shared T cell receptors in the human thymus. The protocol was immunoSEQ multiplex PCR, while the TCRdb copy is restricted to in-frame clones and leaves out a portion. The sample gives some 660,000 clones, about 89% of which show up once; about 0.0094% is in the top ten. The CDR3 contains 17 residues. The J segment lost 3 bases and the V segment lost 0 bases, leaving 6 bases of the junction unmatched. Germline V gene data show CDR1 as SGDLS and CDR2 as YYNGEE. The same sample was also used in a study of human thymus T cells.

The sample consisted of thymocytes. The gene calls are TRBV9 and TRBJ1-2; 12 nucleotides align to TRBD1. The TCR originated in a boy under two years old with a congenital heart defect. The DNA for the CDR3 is TGTGCCAGCAGCGTAGGGGACAGGGGGCTATCCGACTATGGCTACACCTTC. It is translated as CASSVGDRGLSDYGYTF.